This paragraph covers one T cell receptor beta chain sequence. What it recognizes is unknown. The sample belongs to a study of tissue T cells after allogeneic stem cell transplantation. Across the whole study: Several unmodified and three CD34-selected T-cell-depleted grafts went to graft-versus-host disease patients.

The V and J ends lost 5 bases and 0 bases, in that order; junction bases with no gene match: 5. This CDR3 has 16 amino acids. CDR1 and CDR2 (germline): SGHAT, FQNNGV. General observations from the study: Tissue-detected TCR repertoire was only partly captured by blood and spleen T cells. TCR repertoires tracked anatomic similarity, regardless of disease or transplant status. Sampling depth was limited, and the cohort was small and clinically varied.

Assay: immunoSEQ multiplex PCR; the TCRdb copy retains only in-frame clones and omits some. The sample records about 26,000 clones, roughly nine tenths being singletons. The sequenced sample was blood, obtained before transplantation. The chain uses TRBV11-2 and TRBJ2-2; TRBD2 agrees at 8 bases. This sequence was found in a male donor aged 60 or over who later had graft-versus-host disease after an allogeneic stem cell transplant. This CDR3 reads CASSPRLASNTGELFF. DNA of the CDR3: TGTGCCAGCAGCCCCCGACTAGCGTCGAACACCGGGGAGCTGTTTTTT.